The clone carrying this TCR beta chain was counted ten times or more. What it recognizes is unknown. TCRdb's copy holds only in-frame clones and misses some; the assay was immunoSEQ multiplex PCR. The sample holds approximately 1,000,000 clones, 77% seen once. This sample was included in a study of shared clonotypes between healthy human individuals. V lost 4 bases to trimming and J lost 8 bases, with 22 bases between them. Germline values: CDR1 SGHTS, CDR2 YDEGEE. The CDR3 has 16 amino acids. General study points: The sharing of 5% to 6.5% of naive CD4 clonotypes was seen across several donors.

The sample consisted of memory CD4+ T cells from PBMCs. Documented subset: CD45RA-negative fraction. The V gene is TRBV5-8, the J gene TRBJ1-3; D is uncertain. This clonotype originated in a man in his late teens or twenties in good health. Some clones in this sample may be carry-over from other donors' samples. The CDR3 nucleotides read TGTGCCAGCAGCCGCCGGGTCGCCCATCTAGGAGACACCATATATTTT. Its protein is CASSRRVAHLGDTIYF.